The 2 T cell receptor beta chains in this list originate from one sample, sequenced in a study of cytomegalovirus exposure and HLA in healthy donors. PCR amplification relied on 60 Vbeta primers (plus 13 Jbeta primers). Method: immunoSEQ multiplex PCR; TCRdb's copy keeps in-frame clones and lacks some. The sample comprises some 140,000 clones, about 84% of which are singletons, and 5.6% rests with the top ten. Sequenced sample: PBMCs. Source of these receptors: a woman between 40 and 50 years old in good health and CMV-seropositive.

V is TRBV28 and J is TRBJ2-7; the match to TRBD1 covers 7 bases. Germline CDR1 reads MDHEN; CDR2 reads SYDVKM. The CDR3 covers 17 residues. The J segment lost 5 bases and the V segment lost 5 bases, leaving 18 bases of the junction unmatched. The CDR3 here is CASSAPGGISLRNEQYF. CDR3 DNA sequence: TGTGCCAGCAGTGCCCCAGGGGGTATATCCCTCAGGAACGAGCAGTACTTC.

The chain recombines TRBV27 with TRBJ1-1; D not certain. V lost 6 bases to trimming and J lost 5 bases, with 19 bases between them. The CDR3 sequence is 15 residues long. Germline values: CDR1 MNHEY, CDR2 SMNVEV (reference sequence). The CDR3: CASSPGGKGETEAFF. The CDR3 region has the DNA TGTGCCAGCAGCCCCGGAGGGAAGGGTGAGACTGAAGCTTTCTTT.